The 30 T cell receptor beta chains given below trace back to one sample, sequenced in a study of blood T cells in healthy people across ages. Alongside a J-beta primer mix, a sample-barcoded 5' primer served in a second PCR lasting about 7 to 12 cycles. MiXCR, applied by TCRdb to the 5' RACE reads, yields one record per CDR3 protein. Here the sample spans 1.5 million to 2 million distinct CDR3 sequences, roughly two fifths being singletons. The sample consisted of blood. The receptors shown here come from a human donor in good health.

This clonotype was seen only a few times. The J gene is TRBJ2-5, the V gene TRBV29-1; D is unclear. Looked up from germline, CDR1 is SQVTM and CDR2 is ANQGSEA. V was shortened by 6 bases and J by 7 bases, with 24 bases between the two germline ends. The CDR3 has 15 amino acids. The CDR3 spells CSVYLGSQSFGTQYF. CDR3 DNA: TGCAGCGTATACCTTGGATCCCAAAGTTTTGGGACCCAGTACTTC.

This clonotype has more than one count but fewer than ten. The rearrangement joins TRBV4-3 to TRBJ2-3; D is unclear. Per germline, CDR1 LGHNA and CDR2 YSLEER. The CDR3 consists of 14 residues. V shed 0 bases and J shed 12 bases, with 16 bases lying between them. CDR3 in DNA: TGCGCCAGCAGCCAAGACGAGATGTTGCCGCCCCAGTATTTT. It is translated as CASSQDEMLPPQYF.

This clonotype has just one count. V is TRBV6-2 or TRBV6-3 and J is TRBJ2-5; D unresolved. This CDR3 region has 13 residues. Germline V gives CDR1 MNHEY, CDR2 SVGEGT. V lost 6 bases, J lost 5 bases, and 13 bases lay in between. CDR3 amino acids: CASSSQPVETQYF. The CDR3 DNA follows: TGTGCCAGCAGCTCACAACCGGTGGAGACCCAGTACTTC.

This clonotype occurred many times. A junction boundary mismatches the germline segment, possibly from a read error. The genes are TRBV5-1 and TRBJ2-3; D is uncertain. The CDR3 is made up of 13 amino acids. Germline V CDR1 and CDR2: SGHRS, YFSETQ. The CDR3 region is CASSTTSTDTQYF. The CDR3 DNA reads as TGTGCCAGCAGCACAACTAGCACAGATACGCAGTATTTT.

This chain joins TRBV4-1 and TRBJ2-4, with 8 bases matching TRBD1. Germline V gene data show CDR1 as MGHRA and CDR2 as YSYEKL. V was pared by 3 bases and J by 13 bases, with 5 bases of the junction left unmatched. The CDR3 is 12 amino acids. This CDR3 reads CASSHSTGEQYF. The CDR3, as DNA: TGCGCCAGCAGCCACTCGACAGGGGAGCAGTACTTC.

This clonotype was detected only a few times. The V gene is TRBV6-2 or TRBV6-3, the J gene TRBJ2-6, with 7 bases identical to TRBD1. With 2 bases clipped from V and 0 bases from J, the junction kept 10 bases outside the gene matches. Germline-derived CDR1 and CDR2 are MNHEY and SVGEGT. This CDR3 comprises 19 residues. The CDR3 spells CASSYALTGVISGANVLTF. The CDR3 DNA reads as TGTGCCAGCAGTTACGCCCTTACAGGGGTCATCTCTGGGGCCAACGTCCTGACTTTC.

This clonotype was counted between two and nine times. The chain links TRBV3-1 to TRBJ2-3; D not resolved. Germline CDR1 is LGHDT and CDR2 is YNNKEL (reference sequence). V was shortened by 3 bases and J by 6 bases, with 7 bases between the two germline ends. The CDR3 spans 12 residues. The DNA of the CDR3 is TGTGCCAGCAGCCATCTAAGGGATACGCAGTATTTT. This encodes CASSHLRDTQYF.

This clonotype was detected a few times. The chain carries TRBV12-3 or TRBV12-4 and TRBJ1-5; a weak D match, TRBD1 (6 bases). V lost 4 bases to trimming and J lost 7 bases, with 14 bases between them. The CDR3 contains 14 residues. The CDR3 region is CASSSLRGSQPQHF. In DNA form, the CDR3 reads TGTGCCAGCAGTTCGCTCAGGGGTTCACAGCCCCAGCATTTT.

This chain connects TRBV20-1 to TRBJ2-1; D gene uncertain. CDR3 length: 12 residues. CDR1 is DFQATT and CDR2 is SNEGSKA in the germline V gene (reference sequence). Trimming pared 5 bases from V and 7 bases from J, leaving 12 bases between. CDR3 region: CSADRTSNEQFF. The DNA for the CDR3 is TGCAGTGCTGATCGGACCTCAAATGAGCAGTTCTTC.

CDR3 DNA: TGTGCCAGCAGCTTACTTGGGACTTCCAATTCACCCCTCCACTTT. It translates to CASSLLGTSNSPLHF. V usage is TRBV7-2 and J usage is TRBJ1-6; perhaps TRBD1 as D (5 bases). Germline V CDR1 and CDR2: SGHTA, FQGNSA. The CDR3 extends over 15 amino acids. V lost 2 bases and J lost 7, with 12 bases in between.

This clonotype has a handful of counts. Possible read error: a much larger clone is one base away. This chain joins TRBV12-3 or TRBV12-4 and TRBJ2-1; no reliable D call. The CDR3 runs to 13 residues. The V and J ends lost 6 bases and 6 bases respectively, with 12 bases between them. The CDR3 loop is CASRLLVGNEQFF. Here the CDR3 DNA reads TGTGCCAGCAGGTTGCTAGTAGGCAATGAGCAGTTCTTC.

This clonotype was found a few times. V is TRBV7-2 and J is TRBJ2-7, with D hard to call. The CDR3 runs 13 residues. V was shortened by 3 bases and J by 0 bases, with 6 bases between the two germline ends. Germline lookup yields CDR1 SGHTA and CDR2 FQGNSA. The CDR3 DNA reads as TGTGCCAGCAGCTTGCCACACTCCTACGAGCAGTACTTC. Its protein is CASSLPHSYEQYF.

A word on this clonotype: A much larger clonotype is one base distant, so this may be a read error. The rearrangement uses TRBV20-1 and TRBJ2-5, with D unresolved. Trimming cost V 2 bases and J 13 bases, with 20 bases left between them. CDR1 is DFQATT, CDR2 SNEGSKA, per germline (reference sequence). The CDR3 has 13 residues. In DNA, the CDR3 is TGCAGTGCTAGAAGGTTTAACAACTACGAGCCGTACTTC. Protein product: CSARRFNNYEPYF.

This sequence joins TRBV12-3 or TRBV12-4 and TRBJ2-7, with TRBD1 matching 9 bases. The CDR3 extends over 15 amino acids. V lost 7 bases, J lost 6 bases, and 13 bases stayed unmatched. CDR3 sequence (DNA): TGTGCCAGCACTAAAGGGGGGACAGGGACCTGCGAGCAGTACTTC. It codes for CASTKGGTGTCEQYF.

The rearrangement joins TRBV20-1 to TRBJ2-1, with 7 bases fitting TRBD2. The last part of the DNA fits TRBJ2-7 better; the J call may be wrong. The CDR3 runs 15 residues. In germline, CDR1 is DFQATT, CDR2 SNEGSKA (reference sequence). The CDR3 coding sequence is TGCAGTGCTAGAGATCTAGCGGCCTCCTACAATGAGCAGTACTTC. This sequence encodes CSARDLAASYNEQYF.

The chain recombines TRBV14 with TRBJ2-3, with 8 bases that match TRBD1. J gave up 0 bases and V 4 bases, and 6 bases lay outside the gene matches. Looked up from germline, CDR1 is SGHDN and CDR2 is FVKESK. The CDR3 totals 16 residues. The CDR3 DNA is TGTGCCAGCAGCCTACCGGGACAGGAGAGCACAGATACGCAGTATTTT. Translated: CASSLPGQESTDTQYF. The complete variable domain, with remaining parts taken from reference TRBV14 and TRBJ2-3, reads EAGVTQFPSHSVIEKGQTVTLRCDPISGHDNLYWYRRVMGKEIKFLLHFVKESKQDESGMPNNRFLAERTGGTYSTLKVQPAELEDSGVYFCASSLPGQESTDTQYFGPGTRLTVL.

With respect to this clonotype: At one end, the junction sequence differs from germline, possibly due to a read error. V gene TRBV6-6 combines with J gene TRBJ1-1, with D unclear. The CDR3 runs 13 residues. The germline V gene encodes CDR1 MNHNY and CDR2 SVGAGI (reference sequence). The CDR3, as DNA: TGTGCCAGCAGTTACTCCATGAACACTGGAGCTTTCTTT. Protein: CASSYSMNTGAFF.

The V call is TRBV20-1, the J call TRBJ2-3, with a tentative D call TRBD1 (6 bases). This CDR3 is built from 14 residues. V was clipped by 5 bases and J by 5 bases, with 17 bases between them. Germline lookup yields CDR1 DFQATT and CDR2 SNEGSKA (reference sequence). The CDR3 DNA reads as TGCAGTGCTTCCTGGGGGTACAGGGAAGATACGCAGTATTTT. Encoded protein: CSASWGYREDTQYF.

This chain links TRBV4-1 with TRBJ2-3; 14 bases agree with TRBD2. Germline V lookup: CDR1 MGHRA, CDR2 YSYEKL. The CDR3 totals 18 residues. V was pared by 0 bases and J by 5 bases, with 7 bases of the junction left unmatched. CDR3 nucleotide sequence: TGCGCCAGCAGCCAAGATCCCCCCGGACTAGCGGGGGGAGATACGCAGTATTTT. It codes for CASSQDPPGLAGGDTQYF.

The rearrangement links TRBV7-9 to TRBJ1-4; weak D call: TRBD1 (5 bases). The ends were cut back, 5 bases at V and 7 bases at J, with 14 bases in the middle. Germline V gene data show CDR1 as SEHNR and CDR2 as FQNEAQ (reference sequence). CDR3 length: 14 amino acids. CDR3 region: CASSLQGSLEKLFF. As DNA, the CDR3 is TGTGCCAGCAGCCTTCAGGGTTCTCTTGAAAAACTGTTTTTT. The variable domain in full, completed from reference TRBV7-9 and TRBJ1-4, reads DTGVSQNPRHKITKRGQNVTFRCDPISEHNRLYWYRQTLGQGPEFLTYFQNEAQLEKSRLLSDRFSAERPKGSFSTLEIQRTEQGDSAMYLCASSLQGSLEKLFFGSGTQLSVL.

The chain has TRBV20-1 and TRBJ2-1, with D uncertain. The germline V gene has CDR1 DFQATT and CDR2 SNEGSKA (reference sequence). V lost 4 bases to trimming and J lost 5 bases, with 3 bases between them. This CDR3 has 10 amino acids. In DNA form, the CDR3 reads TGCAGTGCTACCCACAATGAGCAGTTCTTC. It encodes CSATHNEQFF.

The rearrangement uses TRBV3-1 and TRBJ1-3; D not resolved. The CDR3 length is 14 residues. In germline, CDR1 is LGHDT, CDR2 YNNKEL (reference sequence). V shed 1 base and J shed 0 bases, with 4 bases lying between them. CDR3 bases: TGTGCCAGCAGCCAAGCTCACTCTGGAAACACCATATATTTT. Amino acid sequence: CASSQAHSGNTIYF.

J is TRBJ1-2 and V is TRBV5-1, with a weak D call TRBD1 (5 bases). This CDR3 is built from 15 residues. Trimming removed 3 bases at V and 3 bases at J, with 15 bases between. In germline, CDR1 is SGHRS, CDR2 YFSETQ. For the CDR3, the DNA is TGCGCCAGCAGCTCTGTATATCAAGGGGACTATGGCTACACCTTC. Translating it yields CASSSVYQGDYGYTF.

The V call is TRBV4-3, the J call TRBJ2-3; 8 bases agree with TRBD2. The CDR3 is 20 amino acids. Germline CDR1 LGHNA, CDR2 YSLEER. Germline trimming cut 2 bases from V and 11 bases from J; bases unmatched to any gene: 27. For the CDR3, the DNA is TGCGCCAGCAGCCAAATACCCCTCCGTGGGGAGATAGCGGGGTACTACGAGCAGTATTTT. The encoded protein is CASSQIPLRGEIAGYYEQYF.

The table lists this clonotype with a few counts. The rearrangement joins TRBV7-2 to TRBJ2-5; D may be TRBD1 (6 bases). From germline, CDR1 is SGHTA and CDR2 FQGNSA. V shed 1 base and J shed 12 bases, with 21 bases lying between them. The CDR3 sequence is 15 residues long. CDR3 nucleotides: TGTGCCAGCAGCTTAGTGAGGGACACCAAATTGAGGAAGTACTTC. It translates to CASSLVRDTKLRKYF.

This clonotype was seen more than once but under ten times. The chain carries TRBV11-2 and TRBJ2-1, with D perhaps TRBD2 (6 bases). Trimming left V 5 bases short and J 8 bases short, with 16 bases between. CDR1 is SGHAT and CDR2 is FQNNGV in the germline V gene. The length of the CDR3 is 14 residues. CDR3 residues: CASSAQTRADEQFF. In DNA form, the CDR3 reads TGTGCCAGCAGCGCACAGACTAGGGCCGATGAGCAGTTCTTC.

The rearrangement links TRBV10-3 to TRBJ1-5; D gene ambiguous. V shed 4 bases and J shed 1 base, with 8 bases lying between them. CDR1 ENHRY and CDR2 SYGVKD come from the germline V gene. This CDR3 is 14 amino acids long. The DNA of the CDR3 is TGTGCCATCAGTGTTGAGGAGAGCAATCAGCCCCAGCATTTT. Translated: CAISVEESNQPQHF.

V and J are TRBV20-1 and TRBJ2-1, with 7 bases identical to TRBD2. Germline assignment: CDR1 DFQATT and CDR2 SNEGSKA (reference sequence). The CDR3 runs 16 residues. Trimming removed 6 bases from V and 10 bases from J; junction bases left unmatched: 21. CDR3 sequence: CSANLMTSRAGNEQFF. For the CDR3, the DNA is TGCAGTGCGAATTTAATGACTAGCCGCGCGGGAAACGAGCAGTTCTTC.

This sequence joins TRBV15 and TRBJ1-4; D not certain. The CDR3 contains 15 residues. Trimming pared 0 bases from V and 6 bases from J, leaving 11 bases between. Germline V lookup: CDR1 LNHNV, CDR2 YYDKDF (reference sequence). The chain's CDR3 is CATSRDSGGYEKLFF. The CDR3 coding sequence is TGTGCCACCAGCAGAGATTCGGGCGGGTATGAAAAACTGTTTTTT.

In its sample, this clonotype was seen a few times. This chain links TRBV15 with TRBJ2-1; possibly TRBD1 for D (5 bases). This CDR3 comprises 14 residues. The ends were cut back, 0 bases at V and 5 bases at J, with 8 bases in the middle. Germline CDR1 reads LNHNV; CDR2 reads YYDKDF (reference sequence). The chain's CDR3 is CATSRDQGNNEQFF. CDR3 coding DNA: TGTGCCACCAGCAGAGATCAGGGTAACAATGAGCAGTTCTTC.